Below are 14 T cell receptor beta chains sequenced from a single sample in a study of regulatory T cells in long-lasting Graves disease. The authors built TCR beta libraries using iRepertoire HTBI primers and Arm-PCR of CDR3 regions. Via MiXCR, TCRdb re-called the multiplex PCR reads, giving one row per CDR3 protein. The table lists fewer than 450,000 distinct CDR3 sequences, 15% of them singletons. As to time point: newly diagnosed GD, antithyroid drugs for less than 3 months. After RNA was extracted from PBMCs, the TCR library was made from it. This sample was also put to use in a study of T cells in Graves' hyperthyroidism and ophthalmopathy.

The input for sequencing was peripheral blood mononuclear cells (PBMCs), taken at new diagnosis, from a patient treated with antithyroid drugs. These receptors were obtained from a woman aged 40 to 50 with Graves disease.

This clonotype was counted ten times or more. The chain has TRBV12-3 or TRBV12-4 and TRBJ2-2; 8 nucleotides line up with TRBD2. The CDR3 length is 14 residues. J was trimmed by 7 bases and V by 7 bases; bases with no gene match: 8. CDR3 sequence reads: CASTSSGSGGELFF. The CDR3 DNA reads as TGTGCCAGCACCTCAAGCGGGAGCGGCGGGGAGCTGTTTTTT.

The V gene is TRBV28, the J gene TRBJ2-2; weak D call: TRBD1 (5 bases). CDR1 MDHEN and CDR2 SYDVKM come from the germline V gene. V was cut by 6 bases and J by 1 base, with 15 bases left in between. The CDR3 loop spans 16 amino acids. The chain's CDR3 is CASSPWQGENTGELFF. The CDR3 coding sequence is TGTGCCAGCAGCCCGTGGCAGGGCGAGAACACCGGGGAGCTGTTTTTT.

Ten or more counts support this clonotype. The V gene is TRBV28, the J gene TRBJ1-6; possible D gene TRBD1, 5 bases. Germline CDR1 is MDHEN and CDR2 is SYDVKM. Trimming stripped 4 bases from V and 8 bases from J, with 18 bases between. This CDR3 is built from 16 residues. In DNA, the CDR3 is TGTGCCAGCAGTTCCCGGGGGGGACGAGCAGATTCACCCCTCCACTTT. Translating gives CASSSRGGRADSPLHF.

In its sample, this clonotype was seen many times. This chain uses TRBV12-3 or TRBV12-4 with TRBJ2-5; D not certain. The CDR3 contains 12 residues. Trimming left V 6 bases short and J 3 bases short, with 8 bases between. CDR3 DNA: TGTGCCAGCAGCCCTCCCGAAGAGACCCAGTACTTC. Amino acid sequence: CASSPPEETQYF.

This chain uses TRBV5-6 with TRBJ2-4, with 13 bases matching TRBD2. CDR1 is SGHDT and CDR2 is YYEEEE in the germline V gene. The CDR3 sequence is 18 residues long. Trimming took 4 bases from V and 6 from J; bases not matched to a gene: 13. This CDR3 reads CASSNTGLAGVYSNIQYF. CDR3 DNA sequence: TGTGCCAGCAGCAATACCGGACTAGCGGGAGTCTACTCAAACATTCAGTACTTC.

The table lists this clonotype with many counts. The rearrangement uses TRBV19 and TRBJ2-1; 8 bases fit TRBD1. The CDR3 has 15 residues. In germline, CDR1 is LNHDA, CDR2 SQIVND (reference sequence). V lost 4 bases, J lost 8 bases, and 10 bases stayed unmatched. The CDR3 DNA reads TGTGCCAGTAGTACTGAGGCAGGGGGCCTTTATGAGCAGTTCTTC. Translation: CASSTEAGGLYEQFF.

This clonotype came up many times. The genes are TRBV28 and TRBJ2-5; 7 bases are a match to TRBD2. Germline V gene sequence: CDR1 MDHEN, CDR2 SYDVKM. The CDR3 has 16 amino acids. Unmatched junction bases numbered 7, after V lost 1 base and J lost 2 bases. CDR3 protein: CASSLYGGSAQETQYF. CDR3 nucleotides: TGTGCCAGCAGTTTATACGGGGGGTCGGCTCAAGAGACCCAGTACTTC.

This clonotype was counted at least ten times. This chain joins TRBV15 and TRBJ1-2; D is ambiguous. CDR1 and CDR2 from the germline V gene are LNHNV and YYDKDF (reference sequence). Trimming stripped 0 bases from V and 8 bases from J, with 7 bases between. This CDR3 has 12 residues. The CDR3 spells CATSRDLDGYTF. The CDR3 DNA follows: TGTGCCACCAGCAGAGATCTCGACGGCTACACCTTC.

This clonotype was observed a handful of times. The chain has TRBV18 and TRBJ2-3; 9 bases agree with TRBD1. Losses at the gene ends were 9 bases for V and 1 base for J; bases not matched to a gene: 5. The V gene's germline CDR1 is KGHSH and CDR2 LQKENI. This CDR3 region has 14 residues. The chain's CDR3 is CASKQGAGTDTQYF. The CDR3 DNA sequence: TGTGCCAGTAAACAGGGGGCCGGCACAGATACGCAGTATTTT.

This clonotype was detected ten times or more. The CDR3 loop reads CASSLSGWVEQEQYF. The CDR3 nucleotides read TGTGCCAGCAGTTTATCCGGTTGGGTGGAACAAGAGCAGTACTTC. The J gene is TRBJ2-7, the V gene TRBV27, with D uncertain. V shed 0 bases and J shed 7 bases, with 16 bases lying between them. CDR1 MNHEY and CDR2 SMNVEV come from the germline V gene (reference sequence). The CDR3 runs to 15 residues.

The gene calls are TRBV7-9 and TRBJ1-5, with D perhaps TRBD1 (5 bases). Trimming removed 5 bases from V and 8 bases from J, with 10 bases in between. The CDR3 sequence is 12 residues long. The germline gives CDR1 SEHNR, CDR2 FQNEAQ (reference sequence). Here the CDR3 DNA reads TGTGCCAGCAGCCTCCTAGGGGAGCCCCAGCATTTT. This encodes CASSLLGEPQHF.

For this clonotype: A single base separates this from a much larger clone, so it may be a read error. J is TRBJ2-7 and V is TRBV7-9, with a possible D match to TRBD2 (5 bases). The CDR3 extends over 13 amino acids. Germline CDR1 SEHNR, CDR2 FQNEAQ (reference sequence). CDR3 sequence (DNA): TGTGCCGGCAGCCTACTAGGCTCCTACGAGCAGTACTTC. Translated: CAGSLLGSYEQYF.

This clonotype has a count of ten or more. The chain joins TRBV2 to TRBJ1-1; D is unclear. Germline V gene lookup returns CDR1 SNHLY and CDR2 FYNNEI. Deletions cut 7 bases from V and 3 bases from J, with 9 bases between. The CDR3 runs 12 residues. The CDR3 DNA is TGTGCCAGCACGATGGGAGACACTGAAGCTTTCTTT. This codes for CASTMGDTEAFF. Drawing the rest from reference TRBV2 and TRBJ1-1, the complete variable domain is EPEVTQTPSHQVTQMGQEVILRCVPISNHLYFYWYRQILGQKVEFLVSFYNNEISEKSEIFDDQFSVERPDGSNFTLKIRSTKLEDSAMYFCASTMGDTEAFFGQGTRLTVV.

This clonotype has ten or more counts. The V gene is TRBV5-1, the J gene TRBJ2-1; D gene unclear. The CDR3 is 15 amino acids. The V and J ends lost 0 bases and 9 bases respectively, with 16 bases between them. CDR1 is SGHRS, CDR2 YFSETQ, per germline. CDR3 nucleotides: TGCGCCAGCAGCTTGGACGCGGATCCTACACGTGAGCAGTTCTTC. Translated: CASSLDADPTREQFF.